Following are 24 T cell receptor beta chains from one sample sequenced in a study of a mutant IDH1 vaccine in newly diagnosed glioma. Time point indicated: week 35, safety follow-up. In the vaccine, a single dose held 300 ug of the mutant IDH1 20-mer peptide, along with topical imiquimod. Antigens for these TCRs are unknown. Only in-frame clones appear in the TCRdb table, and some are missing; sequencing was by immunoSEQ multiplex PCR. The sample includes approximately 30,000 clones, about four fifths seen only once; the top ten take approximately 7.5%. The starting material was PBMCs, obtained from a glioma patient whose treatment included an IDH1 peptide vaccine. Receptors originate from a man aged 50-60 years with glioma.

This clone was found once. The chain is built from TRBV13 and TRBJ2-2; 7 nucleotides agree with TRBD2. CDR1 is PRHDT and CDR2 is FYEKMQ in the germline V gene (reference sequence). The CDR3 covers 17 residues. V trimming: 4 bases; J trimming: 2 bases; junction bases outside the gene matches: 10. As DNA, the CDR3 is TGTGCCAGCAGCTCCCTTGGGGGGGGACCTAACACCGGGGAGCTGTTTTTT. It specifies CASSSLGGGPNTGELFF.

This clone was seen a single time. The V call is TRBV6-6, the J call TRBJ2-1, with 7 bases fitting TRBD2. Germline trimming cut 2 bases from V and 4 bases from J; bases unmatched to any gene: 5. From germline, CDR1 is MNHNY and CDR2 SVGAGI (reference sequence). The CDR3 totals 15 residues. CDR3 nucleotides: TGTGCCAGCAGTTACGGGGGAGGGAATTACAATGAGCAGTTCTTC. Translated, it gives CASSYGGGNYNEQFF.

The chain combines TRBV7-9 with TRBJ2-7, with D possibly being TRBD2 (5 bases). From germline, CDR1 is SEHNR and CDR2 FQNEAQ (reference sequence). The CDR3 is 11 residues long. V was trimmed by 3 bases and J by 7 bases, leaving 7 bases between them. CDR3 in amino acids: CASSFEGEQYF. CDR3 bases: TGTGCCAGCAGCTTTGAGGGAGAGCAGTACTTC. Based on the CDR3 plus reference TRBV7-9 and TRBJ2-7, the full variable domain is DTGVSQNPRHKITKRGQNVTFRCDPISEHNRLYWYRQTLGQGPEFLTYFQNEAQLEKSRLLSDRFSAERPKGSFSTLEIQRTEQGDSAMYLCASSFEGEQYFGPGTRLTVT.

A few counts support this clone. CDR3 protein: CASSTQGGEQYF. The CDR3 DNA sequence: TGTGCCAGCAGCACCCAGGGAGGGGAGCAGTACTTC. This chain joins TRBV11-2 and TRBJ2-7, with 7 bases fitting TRBD2. The junction had 5 bases not matched to a gene; V was cut back by 5 bases and J by 7 bases. Looked up from germline, CDR1 is SGHAT and CDR2 is FQNNGV. This CDR3 has 12 residues.

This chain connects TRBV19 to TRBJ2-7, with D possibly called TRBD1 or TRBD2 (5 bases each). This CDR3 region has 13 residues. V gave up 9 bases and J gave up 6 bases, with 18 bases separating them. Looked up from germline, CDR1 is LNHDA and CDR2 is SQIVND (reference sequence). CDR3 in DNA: TGTGCCAGCTCCGGGACCCCTCTTGTCGAGCAGTACTTC. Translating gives CASSGTPLVEQYF.

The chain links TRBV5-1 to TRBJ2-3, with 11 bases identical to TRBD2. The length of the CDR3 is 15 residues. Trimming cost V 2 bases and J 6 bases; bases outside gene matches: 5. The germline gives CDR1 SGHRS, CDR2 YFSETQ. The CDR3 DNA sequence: TGCGCCAGCAGCTTAACTAGCGGGAGCTTCGATACGCAGTATTTT. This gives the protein CASSLTSGSFDTQYF.

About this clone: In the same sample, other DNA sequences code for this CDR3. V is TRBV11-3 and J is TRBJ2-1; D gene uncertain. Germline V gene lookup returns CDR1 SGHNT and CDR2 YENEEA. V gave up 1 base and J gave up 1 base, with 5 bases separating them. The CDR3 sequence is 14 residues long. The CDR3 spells CASSLASSYNEQFF. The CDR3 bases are TGTGCCAGCAGCTTAGCCAGTTCCTACAATGAGCAGTTCTTC. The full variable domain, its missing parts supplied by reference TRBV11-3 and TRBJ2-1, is EAGVVQSPRYKIIEKKQPVAFWCNPISGHNTLYWYLQNLGQGPELLIRYENEEAVDDSQLPKDRFSAERLKGVDSTLKIQPAELGDSAVYLCASSLASSYNEQFFGPGTRLTVL.

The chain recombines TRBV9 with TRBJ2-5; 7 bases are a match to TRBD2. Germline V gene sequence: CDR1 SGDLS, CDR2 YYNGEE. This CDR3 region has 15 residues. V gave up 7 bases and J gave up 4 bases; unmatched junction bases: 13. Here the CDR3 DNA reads TGTGCCAGCGGATACGGCGGGAGCGAGGGAGAGACCCAGTACTTC. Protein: CASGYGGSEGETQYF. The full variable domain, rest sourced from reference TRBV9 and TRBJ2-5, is DSGVTQTPKHLITATGQRVTLRCSPRSGDLSVYWYQQSLDQGLQFLIQYYNGEERAKGNILERFSAQQFPDLHSELNLSSLELGDSALYFCASGYGGSEGETQYFGPGTRLLVL.

CDR3 nucleotide sequence: TGTGCCAGCAGCCAACACAATGAGCAGTTCTTC. Residues: CASSQHNEQFF. The genes are TRBV6-6 and TRBJ2-1, with D unresolved. V was pared by 6 bases and J by 5 bases, with 5 bases between. The CDR3 consists of 11 residues. Germline V gives CDR1 MNHNY, CDR2 SVGAGI (reference sequence).

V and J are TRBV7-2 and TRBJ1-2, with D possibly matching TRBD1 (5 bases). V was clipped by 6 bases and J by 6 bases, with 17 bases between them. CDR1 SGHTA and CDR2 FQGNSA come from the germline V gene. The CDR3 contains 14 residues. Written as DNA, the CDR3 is TGTGCCAGCAGGTCAATTGGGGCGGCAGATGGCTACACCTTC. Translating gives CASRSIGAADGYTF.

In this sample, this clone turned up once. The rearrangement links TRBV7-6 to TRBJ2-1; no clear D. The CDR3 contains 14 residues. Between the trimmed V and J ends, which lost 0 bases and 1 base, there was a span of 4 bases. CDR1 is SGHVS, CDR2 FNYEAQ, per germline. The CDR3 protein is CASSLASSYNEQFF. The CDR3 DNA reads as TGTGCCAGCAGCTTAGCCTCTTCCTACAATGAGCAGTTCTTC.

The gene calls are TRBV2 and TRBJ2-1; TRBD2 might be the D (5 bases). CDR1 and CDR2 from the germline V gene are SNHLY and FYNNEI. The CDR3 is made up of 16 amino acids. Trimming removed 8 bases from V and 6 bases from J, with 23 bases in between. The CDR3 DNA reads TGTGCCAGCGACACCCGACTAAGGTCAATCGGCAATGAGCAGTTCTTC. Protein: CASDTRLRSIGNEQFF.

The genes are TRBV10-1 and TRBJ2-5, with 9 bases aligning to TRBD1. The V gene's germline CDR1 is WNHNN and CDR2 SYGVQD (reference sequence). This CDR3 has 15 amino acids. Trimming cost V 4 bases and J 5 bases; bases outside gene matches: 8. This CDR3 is CASSVGDRVSETQYF. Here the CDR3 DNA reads TGCGCCAGCAGTGTAGGGGACAGGGTATCGGAGACCCAGTACTTC.

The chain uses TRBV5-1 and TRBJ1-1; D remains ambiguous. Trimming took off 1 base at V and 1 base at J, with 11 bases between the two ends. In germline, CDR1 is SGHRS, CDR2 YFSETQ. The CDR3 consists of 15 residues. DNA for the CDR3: TGCGCCAGCAGCTTGTCACCGGCACGGAACACTGAAGCTTTCTTT. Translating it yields CASSLSPARNTEAFF.

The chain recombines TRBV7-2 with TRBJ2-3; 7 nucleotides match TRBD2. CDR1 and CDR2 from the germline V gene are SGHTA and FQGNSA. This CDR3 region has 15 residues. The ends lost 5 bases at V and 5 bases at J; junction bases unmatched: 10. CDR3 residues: CASSQAGPLKDTQYF. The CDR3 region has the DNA TGTGCCAGCAGCCAAGCGGGGCCCTTGAAAGATACGCAGTATTTT.

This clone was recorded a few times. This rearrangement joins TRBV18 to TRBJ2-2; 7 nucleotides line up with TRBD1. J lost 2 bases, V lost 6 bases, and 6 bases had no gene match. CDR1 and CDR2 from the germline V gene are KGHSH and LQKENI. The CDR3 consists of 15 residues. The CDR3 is CASSRTGGNTGELFF. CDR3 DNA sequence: TGTGCCAGCTCCCGGACAGGAGGAAACACCGGGGAGCTGTTTTTT.

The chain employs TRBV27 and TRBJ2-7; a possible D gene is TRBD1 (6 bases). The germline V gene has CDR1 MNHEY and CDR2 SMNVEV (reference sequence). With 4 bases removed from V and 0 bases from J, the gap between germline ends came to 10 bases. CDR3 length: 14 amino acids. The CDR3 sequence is CASSSDRFSYEQYF. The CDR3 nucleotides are TGTGCCAGCAGTTCCGACAGGTTCTCCTACGAGCAGTACTTC.

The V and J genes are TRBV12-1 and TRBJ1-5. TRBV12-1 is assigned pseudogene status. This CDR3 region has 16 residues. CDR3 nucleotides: TGTGCCAGCAGCGCGGGGCCTCCTCGGGGTAATCAGCCCCAGCATTTT. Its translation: CASSAGPPRGNQPQHF.

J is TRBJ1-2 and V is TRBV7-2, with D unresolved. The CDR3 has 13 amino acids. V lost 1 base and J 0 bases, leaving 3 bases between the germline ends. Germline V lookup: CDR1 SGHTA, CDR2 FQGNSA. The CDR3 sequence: CASSLVTNYGYTF. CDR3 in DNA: TGTGCCAGCAGCTTAGTGACTAACTATGGCTACACCTTC.

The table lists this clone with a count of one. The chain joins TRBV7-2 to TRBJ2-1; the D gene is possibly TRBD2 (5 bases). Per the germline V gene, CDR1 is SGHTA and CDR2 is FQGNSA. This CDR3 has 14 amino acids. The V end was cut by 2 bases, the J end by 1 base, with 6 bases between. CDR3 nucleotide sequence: TGTGCCAGCAGCTTATTAGCGTCCTACAATGAGCAGTTCTTC. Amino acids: CASSLLASYNEQFF. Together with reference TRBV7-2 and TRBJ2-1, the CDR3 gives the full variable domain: GAGVSQSPSNKVTEKGKDVELRCDPISGHTALYWYRQSLGQGLEFLIYFQGNSAPDKSGLPSDRFSAERTGGSVSTLTIQRTQQEDSAVYLCASSLLASYNEQFFGPGTRLTVL.

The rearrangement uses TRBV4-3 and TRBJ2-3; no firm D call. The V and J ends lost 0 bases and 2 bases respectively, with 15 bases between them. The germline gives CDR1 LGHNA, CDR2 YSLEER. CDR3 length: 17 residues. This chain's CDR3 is CASSQDLGTRATDTQYF. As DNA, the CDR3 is TGCGCCAGCAGCCAAGATTTGGGCACGAGAGCCACAGATACGCAGTATTTT.

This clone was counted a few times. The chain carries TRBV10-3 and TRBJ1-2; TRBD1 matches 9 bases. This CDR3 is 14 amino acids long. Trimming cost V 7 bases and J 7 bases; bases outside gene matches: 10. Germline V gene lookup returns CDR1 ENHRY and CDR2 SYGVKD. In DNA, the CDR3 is TGTGCCATCAAGGGGGACAGGGAAACGGGTGGCTACACCTTC. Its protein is CAIKGDRETGGYTF.

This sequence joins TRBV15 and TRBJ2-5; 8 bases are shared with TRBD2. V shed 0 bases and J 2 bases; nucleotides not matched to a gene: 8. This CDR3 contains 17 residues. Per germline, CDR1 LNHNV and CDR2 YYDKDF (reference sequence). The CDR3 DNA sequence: TGTGCCACCAGCAGAGATCGCGGTAGCGGGGCTCAAGAGACCCAGTACTTC. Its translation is CATSRDRGSGAQETQYF. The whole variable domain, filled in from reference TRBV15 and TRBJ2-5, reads DAMVIQNPRYQVTQFGKPVTLSCSQTLNHNVMYWYQQKSSQAPKLLFHYYDKDFNNEADTPDNFQSRRPNTSFCFLDIRSPGLGDTAMYLCATSRDRGSGAQETQYFGPGTRLLVL.

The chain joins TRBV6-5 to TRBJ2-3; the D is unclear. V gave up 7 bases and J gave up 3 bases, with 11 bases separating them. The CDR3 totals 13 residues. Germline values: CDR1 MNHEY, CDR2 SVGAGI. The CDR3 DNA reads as TGTGCCAGCACCCGAACCCCGACAGATACGCAGTATTTT. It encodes CASTRTPTDTQYF.